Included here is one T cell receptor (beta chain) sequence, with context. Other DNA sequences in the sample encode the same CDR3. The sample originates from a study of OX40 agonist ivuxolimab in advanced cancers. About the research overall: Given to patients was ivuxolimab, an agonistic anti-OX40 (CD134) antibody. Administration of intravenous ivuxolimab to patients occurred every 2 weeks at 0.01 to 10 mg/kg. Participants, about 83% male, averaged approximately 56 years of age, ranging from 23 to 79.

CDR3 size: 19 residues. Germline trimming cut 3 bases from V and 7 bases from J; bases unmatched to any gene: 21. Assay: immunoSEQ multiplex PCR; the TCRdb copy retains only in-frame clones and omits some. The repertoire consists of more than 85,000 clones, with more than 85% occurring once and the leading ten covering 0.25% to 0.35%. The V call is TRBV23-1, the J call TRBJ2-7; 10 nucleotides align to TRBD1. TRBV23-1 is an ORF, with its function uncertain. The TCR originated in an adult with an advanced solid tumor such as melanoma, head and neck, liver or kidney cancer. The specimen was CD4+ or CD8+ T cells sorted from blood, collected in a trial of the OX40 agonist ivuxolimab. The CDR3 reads CASSHPGQGMRLAPHEQYF. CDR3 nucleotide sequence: TGCGCCAGCAGTCACCCGGGACAGGGGATGAGACTAGCGCCCCATGAGCAGTACTTC.